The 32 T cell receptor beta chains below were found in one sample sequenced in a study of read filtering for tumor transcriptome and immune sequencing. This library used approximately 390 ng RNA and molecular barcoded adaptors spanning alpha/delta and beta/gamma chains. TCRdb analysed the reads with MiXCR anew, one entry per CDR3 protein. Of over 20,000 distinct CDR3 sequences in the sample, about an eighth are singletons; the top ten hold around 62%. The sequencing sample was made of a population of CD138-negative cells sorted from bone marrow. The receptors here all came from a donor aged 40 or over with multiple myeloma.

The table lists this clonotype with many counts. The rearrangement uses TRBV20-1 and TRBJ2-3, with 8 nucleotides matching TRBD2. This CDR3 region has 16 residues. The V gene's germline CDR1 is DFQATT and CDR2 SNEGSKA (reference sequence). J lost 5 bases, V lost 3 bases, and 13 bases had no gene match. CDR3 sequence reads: CSASPFTSGRGDTQYF. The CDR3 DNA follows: TGCAGTGCTAGTCCGTTTACTAGCGGCCGGGGAGATACGCAGTATTTT.

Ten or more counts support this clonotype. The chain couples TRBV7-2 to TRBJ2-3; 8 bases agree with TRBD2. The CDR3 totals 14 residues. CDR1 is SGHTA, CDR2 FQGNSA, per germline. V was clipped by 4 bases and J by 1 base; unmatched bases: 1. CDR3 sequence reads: CASSSLAGTDTQYF. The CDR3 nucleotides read TGTGCCAGCAGCTCACTAGCGGGCACAGATACGCAGTATTTT.

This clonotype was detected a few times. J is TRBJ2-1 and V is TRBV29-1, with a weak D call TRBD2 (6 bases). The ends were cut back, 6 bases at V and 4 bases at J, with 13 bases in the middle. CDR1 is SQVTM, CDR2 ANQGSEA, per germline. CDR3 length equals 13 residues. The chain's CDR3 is CSVRDFEYNEQFF. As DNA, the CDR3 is TGCAGCGTGCGGGACTTCGAGTACAATGAGCAGTTCTTC.

CDR3 loop: CASSSTTDGELFF. CDR3 coding DNA: TGTGCCAGCAGCTCGACTACGGACGGGGAGCTGTTTTTT. The V and J genes are TRBV11-2 and TRBJ2-2; weak D call: TRBD2 (5 bases). Germline assignment: CDR1 SGHAT and CDR2 FQNNGV. The CDR3 contains 13 residues. V lost 4 bases to trimming and J lost 7 bases, with 10 bases between them. The full variable domain, its missing parts supplied by reference TRBV11-2 and TRBJ2-2, is EAGVAQSPRYKIIEKRQSVAFWCNPISGHATLYWYQQILGQGPKLLIQFQNNGVVDDSQLPKDRFSAERLKGVDSTLKIQPAKLEDSAVYLCASSSTTDGELFFGEGSRLTVL.

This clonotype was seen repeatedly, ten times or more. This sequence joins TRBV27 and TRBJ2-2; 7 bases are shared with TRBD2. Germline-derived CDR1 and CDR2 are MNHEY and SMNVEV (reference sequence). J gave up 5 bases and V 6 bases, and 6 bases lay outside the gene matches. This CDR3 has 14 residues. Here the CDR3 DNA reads TGTGCCAGCAGGGCTAGCGGCTTTACCGGGGAGCTGTTTTTT. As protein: CASRASGFTGELFF.

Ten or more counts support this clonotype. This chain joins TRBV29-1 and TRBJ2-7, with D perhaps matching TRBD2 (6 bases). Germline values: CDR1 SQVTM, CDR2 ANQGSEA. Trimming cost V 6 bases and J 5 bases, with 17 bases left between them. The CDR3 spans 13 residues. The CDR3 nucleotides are TGCAGCGTGGGACTCCAGGGAGGTAACGAGCAGTACTTC. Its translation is CSVGLQGGNEQYF.

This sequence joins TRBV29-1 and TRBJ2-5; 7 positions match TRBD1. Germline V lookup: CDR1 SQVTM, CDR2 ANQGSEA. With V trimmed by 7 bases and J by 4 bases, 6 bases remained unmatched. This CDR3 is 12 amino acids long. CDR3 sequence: CSEKNRGETQYF. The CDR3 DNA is TGCAGCGAAAAAAACAGGGGAGAGACCCAGTACTTC.

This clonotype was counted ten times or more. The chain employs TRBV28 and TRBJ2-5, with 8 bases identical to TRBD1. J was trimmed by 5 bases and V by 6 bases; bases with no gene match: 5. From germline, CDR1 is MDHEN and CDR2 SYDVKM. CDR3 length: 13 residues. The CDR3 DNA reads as TGTGCCAGCAGGAGACAGGGGCGGGAGACCCAGTACTTC. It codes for CASRRQGRETQYF.

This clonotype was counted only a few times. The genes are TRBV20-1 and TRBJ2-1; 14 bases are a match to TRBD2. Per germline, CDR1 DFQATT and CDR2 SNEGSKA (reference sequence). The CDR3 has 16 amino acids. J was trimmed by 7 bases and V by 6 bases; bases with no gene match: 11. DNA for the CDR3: TGCAGTGCAACTGGGACTAGCGGGAGTTCGGAGAATGAGCAGTTCTTC. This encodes CSATGTSGSSENEQFF.

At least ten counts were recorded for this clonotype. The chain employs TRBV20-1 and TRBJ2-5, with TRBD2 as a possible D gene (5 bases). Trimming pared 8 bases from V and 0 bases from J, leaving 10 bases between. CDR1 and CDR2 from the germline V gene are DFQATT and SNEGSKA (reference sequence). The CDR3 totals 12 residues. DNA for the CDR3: TGCAGTACCCGGGGTGACCAAGAGACCCAGTACTTC. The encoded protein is CSTRGDQETQYF.

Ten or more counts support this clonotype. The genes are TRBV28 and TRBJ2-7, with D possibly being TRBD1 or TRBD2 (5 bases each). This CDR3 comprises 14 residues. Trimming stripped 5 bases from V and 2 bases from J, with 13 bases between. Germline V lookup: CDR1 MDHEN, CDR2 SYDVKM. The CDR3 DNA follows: TGTGCCAGCAGTGTAGGGACGGGGACCTACGAGCAGTACTTC. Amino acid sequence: CASSVGTGTYEQYF.

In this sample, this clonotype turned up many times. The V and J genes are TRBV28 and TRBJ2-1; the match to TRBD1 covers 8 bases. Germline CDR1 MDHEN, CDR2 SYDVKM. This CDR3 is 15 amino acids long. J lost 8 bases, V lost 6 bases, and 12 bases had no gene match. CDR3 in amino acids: CASRRDRGYLDEQFF. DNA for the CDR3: TGTGCCAGCAGACGTGACAGGGGCTATCTCGATGAGCAGTTCTTC. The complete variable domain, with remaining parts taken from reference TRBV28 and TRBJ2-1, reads DVKVTQSSRYLVKRTGEKVFLECVQDMDHENMFWYRQDPGLGLRLIYFSYDVKMKEKGDIPEGYSVSREKKERFSLILESASTNQTSMYLCASRRDRGYLDEQFFGPGTRLTVL.

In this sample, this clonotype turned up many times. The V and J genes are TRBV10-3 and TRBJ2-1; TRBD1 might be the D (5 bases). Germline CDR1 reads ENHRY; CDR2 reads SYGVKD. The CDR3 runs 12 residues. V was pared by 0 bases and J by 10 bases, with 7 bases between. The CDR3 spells CAISESGREQFF. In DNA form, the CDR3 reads TGTGCCATCAGTGAGTCGGGGCGAGAGCAGTTCTTC.

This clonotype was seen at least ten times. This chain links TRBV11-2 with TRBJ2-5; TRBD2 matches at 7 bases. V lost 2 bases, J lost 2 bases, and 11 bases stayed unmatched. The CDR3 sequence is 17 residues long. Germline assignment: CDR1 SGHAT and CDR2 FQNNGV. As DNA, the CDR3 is TGTGCCAGCAGCTTAAGGATGATCGCGGGAGCTCAAGAGACCCAGTACTTC. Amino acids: CASSLRMIAGAQETQYF.

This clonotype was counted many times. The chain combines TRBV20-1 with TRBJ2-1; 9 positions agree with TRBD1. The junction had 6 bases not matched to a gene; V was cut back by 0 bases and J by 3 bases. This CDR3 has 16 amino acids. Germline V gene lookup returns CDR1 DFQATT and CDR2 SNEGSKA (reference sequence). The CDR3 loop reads CSARDFRTGVYNEQFF. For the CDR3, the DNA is TGCAGTGCTAGAGATTTTAGGACAGGGGTCTACAATGAGCAGTTCTTC.

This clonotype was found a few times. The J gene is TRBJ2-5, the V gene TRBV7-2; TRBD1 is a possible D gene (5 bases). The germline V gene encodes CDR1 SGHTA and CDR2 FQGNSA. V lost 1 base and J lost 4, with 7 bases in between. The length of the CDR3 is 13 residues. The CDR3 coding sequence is TGTGCCAGCAGCTTAGGCAGGGTAGAGACCCAGTACTTC. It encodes CASSLGRVETQYF.

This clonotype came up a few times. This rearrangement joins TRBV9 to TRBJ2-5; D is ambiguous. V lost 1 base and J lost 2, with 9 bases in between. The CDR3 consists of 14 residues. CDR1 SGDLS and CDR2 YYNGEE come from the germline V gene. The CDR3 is CASSVSAAQETQYF. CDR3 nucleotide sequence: TGTGCCAGCAGCGTATCGGCGGCGCAAGAGACCCAGTACTTC.

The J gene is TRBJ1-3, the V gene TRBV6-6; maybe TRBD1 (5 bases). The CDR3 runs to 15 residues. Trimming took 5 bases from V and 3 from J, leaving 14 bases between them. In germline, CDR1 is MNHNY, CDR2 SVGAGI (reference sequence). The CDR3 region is CASSTHRGGGNTIYF. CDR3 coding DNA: TGTGCCAGCAGTACCCACCGGGGGGGTGGAAACACCATATATTTT.

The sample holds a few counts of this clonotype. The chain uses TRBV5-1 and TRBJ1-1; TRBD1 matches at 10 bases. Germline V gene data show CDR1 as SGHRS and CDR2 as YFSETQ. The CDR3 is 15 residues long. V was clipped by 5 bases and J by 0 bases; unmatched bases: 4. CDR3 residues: CASRPTGGMNTEAFF. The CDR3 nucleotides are TGCGCCAGCAGACCGACAGGGGGCATGAACACTGAAGCTTTCTTT.

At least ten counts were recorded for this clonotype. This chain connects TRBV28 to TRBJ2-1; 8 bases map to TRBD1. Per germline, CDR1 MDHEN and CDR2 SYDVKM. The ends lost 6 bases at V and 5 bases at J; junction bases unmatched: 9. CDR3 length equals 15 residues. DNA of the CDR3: TGTGCCAGCAGGGCGCATGGACAGGGTAACAATGAGCAGTTCTTC. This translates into CASRAHGQGNNEQFF.

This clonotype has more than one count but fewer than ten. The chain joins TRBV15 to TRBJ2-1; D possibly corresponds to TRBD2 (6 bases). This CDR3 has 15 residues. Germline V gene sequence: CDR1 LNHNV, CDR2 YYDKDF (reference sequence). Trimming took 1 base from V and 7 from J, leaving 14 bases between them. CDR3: CATSRARELGNEQFF. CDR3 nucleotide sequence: TGTGCCACCAGCAGAGCCCGGGAGTTGGGGAATGAGCAGTTCTTC. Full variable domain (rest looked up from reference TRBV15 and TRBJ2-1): DAMVIQNPRYQVTQFGKPVTLSCSQTLNHNVMYWYQQKSSQAPKLLFHYYDKDFNNEADTPDNFQSRRPNTSFCFLDIRSPGLGDTAMYLCATSRARELGNEQFFGPGTRLTVL.

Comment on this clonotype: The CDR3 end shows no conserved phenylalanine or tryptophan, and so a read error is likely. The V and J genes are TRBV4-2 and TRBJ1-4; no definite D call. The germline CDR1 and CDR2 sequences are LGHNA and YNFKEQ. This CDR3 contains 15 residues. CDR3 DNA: TGTGCCAGCAGCTCCACGGGGAAGGAGGATGAGAAACTGTTTCTT. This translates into CASSSTGKEDEKLFL.

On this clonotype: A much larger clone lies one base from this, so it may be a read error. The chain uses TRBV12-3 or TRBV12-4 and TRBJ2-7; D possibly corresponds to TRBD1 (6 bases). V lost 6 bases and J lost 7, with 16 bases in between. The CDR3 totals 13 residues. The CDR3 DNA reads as TGTGCCAGCAGCACTGGACAGTTAGGGGAGCAGTACTTC. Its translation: CASSTGQLGEQYF.

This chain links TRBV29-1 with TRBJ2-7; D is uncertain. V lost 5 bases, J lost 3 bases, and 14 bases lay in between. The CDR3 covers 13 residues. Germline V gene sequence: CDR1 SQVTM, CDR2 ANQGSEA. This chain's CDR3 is CSVFEPASYEQYF. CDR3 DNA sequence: TGCAGCGTTTTTGAGCCAGCAAGCTACGAGCAGTACTTC.

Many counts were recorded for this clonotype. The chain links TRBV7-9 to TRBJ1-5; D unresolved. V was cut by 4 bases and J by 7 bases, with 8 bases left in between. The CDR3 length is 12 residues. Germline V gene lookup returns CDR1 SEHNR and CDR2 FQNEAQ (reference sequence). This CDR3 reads CASSYKEQPQHF. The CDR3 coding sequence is TGTGCCAGCAGCTACAAGGAACAGCCCCAGCATTTT. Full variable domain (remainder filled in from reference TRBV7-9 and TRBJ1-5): DTGVSQNPRHKITKRGQNVTFRCDPISEHNRLYWYRQTLGQGPEFLTYFQNEAQLEKSRLLSDRFSAERPKGSFSTLEIQRTEQGDSAMYLCASSYKEQPQHFGDGTRLSIL.

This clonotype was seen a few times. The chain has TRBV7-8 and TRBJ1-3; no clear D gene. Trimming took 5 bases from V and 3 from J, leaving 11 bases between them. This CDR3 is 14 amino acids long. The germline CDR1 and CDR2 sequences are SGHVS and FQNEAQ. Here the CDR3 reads CASSRRGVGNTIYF. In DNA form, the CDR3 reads TGTGCCAGCAGCCGACGAGGAGTTGGAAACACCATATATTTT.

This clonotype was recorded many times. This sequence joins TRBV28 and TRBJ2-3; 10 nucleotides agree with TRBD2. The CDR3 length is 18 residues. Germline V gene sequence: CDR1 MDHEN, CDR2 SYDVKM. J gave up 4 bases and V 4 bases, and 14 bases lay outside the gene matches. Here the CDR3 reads CASSSSFRLAGDSDTQYF. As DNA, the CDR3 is TGTGCCAGCAGTTCCTCCTTTCGGCTAGCGGGAGATTCAGATACGCAGTATTTT.

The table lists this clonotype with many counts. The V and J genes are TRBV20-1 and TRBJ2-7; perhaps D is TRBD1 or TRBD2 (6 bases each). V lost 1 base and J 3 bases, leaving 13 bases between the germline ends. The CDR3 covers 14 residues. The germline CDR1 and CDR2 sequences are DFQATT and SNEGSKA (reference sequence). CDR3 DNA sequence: TGCAGTGCTAGAGCGGAGGGGGAGTACTACGAGCAGTACTTC. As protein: CSARAEGEYYEQYF.

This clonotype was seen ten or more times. Here the CDR3 DNA reads TGCAGTGCTAGAGATAATGCGCGGGGGGGGGCCCTGGAGCAGTACTTC. Amino acid sequence: CSARDNARGGALEQYF. J is TRBJ2-7 and V is TRBV20-1; 9 bases line up with TRBD2. The CDR3 loop spans 16 amino acids. Germline values: CDR1 DFQATT, CDR2 SNEGSKA (reference sequence). V trimming: 0 bases; J trimming: 7 bases; junction bases outside the gene matches: 13.

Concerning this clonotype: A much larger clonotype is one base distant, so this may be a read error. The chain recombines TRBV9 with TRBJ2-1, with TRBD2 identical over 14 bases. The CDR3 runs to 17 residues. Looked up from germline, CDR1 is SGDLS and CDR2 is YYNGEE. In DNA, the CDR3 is TGTACCAGCAGCTTCAGGACTAGCGGGAGGACAGACAATGAGCAGTTCTTC. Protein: CTSSFRTSGRTDNEQFF.

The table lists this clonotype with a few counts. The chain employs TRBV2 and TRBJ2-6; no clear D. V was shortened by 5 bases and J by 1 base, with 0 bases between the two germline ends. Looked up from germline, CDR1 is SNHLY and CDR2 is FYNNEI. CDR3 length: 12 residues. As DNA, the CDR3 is TGTGCCAGCAGTTCTGGGGCCAACGTCCTGACTTTC. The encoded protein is CASSSGANVLTF. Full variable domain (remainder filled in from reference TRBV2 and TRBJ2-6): EPEVTQTPSHQVTQMGQEVILRCVPISNHLYFYWYRQILGQKVEFLVSFYNNEISEKSEIFDDQFSVERPDGSNFTLKIRSTKLEDSAMYFCASSSGANVLTFGAGSRLTVL.

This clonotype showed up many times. CDR3 region: CSARDRRNSPLHF. In DNA form, the CDR3 reads TGCAGTGCTAGAGATCGCCGGAATTCACCCCTCCACTTT. The rearrangement uses TRBV20-1 and TRBJ1-6; the D is unclear. Germline lookup yields CDR1 DFQATT and CDR2 SNEGSKA (reference sequence). V was cut by 0 bases and J by 7 bases, with 7 bases left in between. This CDR3 region has 13 residues.